This T cell receptor (beta chain) was sequenced in a study of blood T cell repertoires in COVID-19. For the study at large: The samples span acute and convalescent COVID-19 from the United States, Italy and Spain.

Germline V gene data show CDR1 as DFQATT and CDR2 as SNEGSKA (reference sequence). The CDR3 is made up of 13 amino acids. Trimming shortened V by 3 bases and J by 6 bases, and 12 bases separated the two germline ends. The protocol was immunoSEQ multiplex PCR, while the TCRdb copy is restricted to in-frame clones and leaves out a portion. The table lists about 110,000 clones, approximately 82% of them singletons. Sample: peripheral blood. This receptor was identified in a woman older than 75 with active or convalescent COVID-19. V usage is TRBV20-1 and J usage is TRBJ1-5; D unresolved. CDR3: CSASWIPGQPQHF. The CDR3 DNA reads as TGCAGTGCTAGTTGGATTCCAGGTCAGCCCCAGCATTTT.